Given below is one T cell receptor beta chain in context. The CDR3 length is 13 residues. The V end was cut by 3 bases, the J end by 5 bases, with 11 bases between. Looked up from germline, CDR1 is SGHRS and CDR2 is YFSETQ. These data originate in a study of T cell changes during pregnancy in multiple sclerosis. Data came from immunoSEQ multiplex PCR; TCRdb stores just in-frame clones and leaves some out. The sample records under 75,000 clones, about 93% being singletons. The specimen comprised CD4+ T cells from peripheral blood mononuclear cells, sampled after pregnancy. The TCR comes from a female donor with multiple sclerosis, enrolled in a pregnancy study. The rearrangement joins TRBV5-1 to TRBJ2-5; D is possibly TRBD1 (5 bases). CDR3 sequence reads: CASSSQGEETQYF. The CDR3 nucleotides read TGCGCCAGCAGCTCCCAGGGTGAGGAGACCCAGTACTTC.